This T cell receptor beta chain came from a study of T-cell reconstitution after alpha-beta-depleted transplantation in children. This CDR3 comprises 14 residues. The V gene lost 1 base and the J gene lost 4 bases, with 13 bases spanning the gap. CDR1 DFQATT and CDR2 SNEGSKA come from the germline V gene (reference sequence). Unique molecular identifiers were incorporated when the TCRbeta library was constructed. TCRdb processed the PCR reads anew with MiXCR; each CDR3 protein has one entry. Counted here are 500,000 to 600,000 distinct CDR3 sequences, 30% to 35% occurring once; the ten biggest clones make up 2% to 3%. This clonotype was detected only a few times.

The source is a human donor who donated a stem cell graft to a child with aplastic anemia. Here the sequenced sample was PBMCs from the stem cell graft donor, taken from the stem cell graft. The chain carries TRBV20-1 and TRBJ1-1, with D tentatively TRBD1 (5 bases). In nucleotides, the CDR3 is TGCAGTGCTAGAGCAGGGAATCCGGGCACTGAAGCTTTCTTT. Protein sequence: CSARAGNPGTEAFF.